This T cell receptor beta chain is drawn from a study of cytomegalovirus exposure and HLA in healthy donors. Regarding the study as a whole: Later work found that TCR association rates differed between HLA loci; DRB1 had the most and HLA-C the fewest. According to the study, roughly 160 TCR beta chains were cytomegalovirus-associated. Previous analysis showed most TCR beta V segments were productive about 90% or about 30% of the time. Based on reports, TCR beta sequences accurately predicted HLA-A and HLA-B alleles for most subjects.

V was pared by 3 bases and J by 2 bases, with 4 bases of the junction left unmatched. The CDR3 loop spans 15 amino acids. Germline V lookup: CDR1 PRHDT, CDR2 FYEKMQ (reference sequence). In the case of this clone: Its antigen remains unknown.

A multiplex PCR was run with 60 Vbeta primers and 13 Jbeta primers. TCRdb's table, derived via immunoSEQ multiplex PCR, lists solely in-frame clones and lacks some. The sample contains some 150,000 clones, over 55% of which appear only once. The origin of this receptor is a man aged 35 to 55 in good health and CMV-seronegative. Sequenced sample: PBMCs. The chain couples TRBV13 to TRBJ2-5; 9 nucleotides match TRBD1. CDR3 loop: CASSLGGQGQETQYF. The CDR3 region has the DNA TGTGCCAGCAGCTTGGGAGGACAGGGGCAAGAGACCCAGTACTTC.